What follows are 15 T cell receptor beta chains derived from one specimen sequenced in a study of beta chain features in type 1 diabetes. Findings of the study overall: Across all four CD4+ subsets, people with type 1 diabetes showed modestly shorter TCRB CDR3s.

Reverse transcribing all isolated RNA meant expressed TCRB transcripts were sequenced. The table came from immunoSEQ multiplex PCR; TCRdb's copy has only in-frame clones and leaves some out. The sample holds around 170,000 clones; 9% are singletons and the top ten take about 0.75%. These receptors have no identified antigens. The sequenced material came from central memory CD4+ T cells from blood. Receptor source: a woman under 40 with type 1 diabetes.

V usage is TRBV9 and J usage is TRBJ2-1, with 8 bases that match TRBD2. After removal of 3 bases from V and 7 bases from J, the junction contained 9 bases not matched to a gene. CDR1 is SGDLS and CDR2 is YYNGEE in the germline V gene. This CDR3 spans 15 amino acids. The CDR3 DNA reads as TGTGCCAGCAGCGAAACGTTAGCGGGGATTAATGAGCAGTTCTTC. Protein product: CASSETLAGINEQFF.

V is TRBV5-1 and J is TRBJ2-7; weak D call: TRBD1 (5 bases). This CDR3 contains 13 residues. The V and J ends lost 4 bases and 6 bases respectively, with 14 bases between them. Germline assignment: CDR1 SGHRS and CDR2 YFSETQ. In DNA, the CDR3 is TGCGCCAGCAGCGCCCCGCCGACAGCCGAGCAGTACTTC. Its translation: CASSAPPTAEQYF.

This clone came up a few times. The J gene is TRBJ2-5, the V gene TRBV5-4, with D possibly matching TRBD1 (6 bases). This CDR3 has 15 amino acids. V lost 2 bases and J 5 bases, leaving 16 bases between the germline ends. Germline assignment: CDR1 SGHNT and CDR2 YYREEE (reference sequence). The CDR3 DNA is TGTGCCAGCAGCTTCAACCGGGCAGGGGTGGAGACCCAGTACTTC. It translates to CASSFNRAGVETQYF.

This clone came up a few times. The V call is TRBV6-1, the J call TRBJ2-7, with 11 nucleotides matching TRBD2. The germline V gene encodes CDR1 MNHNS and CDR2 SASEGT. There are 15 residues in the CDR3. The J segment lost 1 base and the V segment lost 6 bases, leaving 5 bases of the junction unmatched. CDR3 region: CASRILAGASYEQYF. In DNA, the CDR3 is TGTGCCAGCAGGATACTAGCGGGAGCGTCCTACGAGCAGTACTTC.

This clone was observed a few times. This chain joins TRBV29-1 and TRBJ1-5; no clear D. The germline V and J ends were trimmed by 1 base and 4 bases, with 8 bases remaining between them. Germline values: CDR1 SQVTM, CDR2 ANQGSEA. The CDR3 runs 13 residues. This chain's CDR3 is CSVEVARNQPQHF. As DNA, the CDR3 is TGCAGCGTTGAAGTTGCCAGAAATCAGCCCCAGCATTTT.

DNA for the CDR3: TGTGCCAGCAGTGGAGAAATGGGGAACACTGAAGCTTTCTTT. Encoded protein: CASSGEMGNTEAFF. The chain uses TRBV11-1 and TRBJ1-1; D is ambiguous. CDR3 length: 14 residues. CDR1 SGHAT and CDR2 FQDESV come from the germline V gene (reference sequence). V lost 6 bases and J 1 base, leaving 12 bases between the germline ends. Together with reference TRBV11-1 and TRBJ1-1, the CDR3 gives the full variable domain: EAEVAQSPRYKITEKSQAVAFWCDPISGHATLYWYRQILGQGPELLVQFQDESVVDDSQLPKDRFSAERLKGVDSTLKIQPAELGDSAMYLCASSGEMGNTEAFFGQGTRLTVV.

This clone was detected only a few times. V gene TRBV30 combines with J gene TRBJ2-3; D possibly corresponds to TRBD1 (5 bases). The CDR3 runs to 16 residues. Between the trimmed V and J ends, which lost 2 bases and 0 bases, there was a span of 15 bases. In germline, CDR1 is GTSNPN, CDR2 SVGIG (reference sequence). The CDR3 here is CAWSRRGFISTDTQYF. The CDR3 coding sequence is TGTGCCTGGAGTCGTAGGGGATTCATTAGCACAGATACGCAGTATTTT.

CDR3 nucleotide sequence: TGCGCCAGCAGCTTGGGATATTTGACTAGCGGCCAAGAGACCCAGTACTTC. It is translated as CASSLGYLTSGQETQYF. This chain uses TRBV5-1 with TRBJ2-5, with 9 positions matching TRBD2. Germline V gene data show CDR1 as SGHRS and CDR2 as YFSETQ. The J segment lost 1 base and the V segment lost 0 bases, leaving 7 bases of the junction unmatched. The CDR3 contains 17 residues.

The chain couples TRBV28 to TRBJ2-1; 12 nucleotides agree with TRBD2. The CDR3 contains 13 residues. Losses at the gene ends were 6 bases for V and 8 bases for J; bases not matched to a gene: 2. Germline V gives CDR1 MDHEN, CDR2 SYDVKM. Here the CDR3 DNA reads TGTGCCAGCAGGACTAGCGGGAGCTATGAGCAGTTCTTC. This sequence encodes CASRTSGSYEQFF.

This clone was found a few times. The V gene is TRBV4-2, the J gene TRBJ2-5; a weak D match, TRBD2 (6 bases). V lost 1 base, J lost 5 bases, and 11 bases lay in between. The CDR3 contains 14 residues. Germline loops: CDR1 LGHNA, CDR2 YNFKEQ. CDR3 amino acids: CASSQGGAGETQYF. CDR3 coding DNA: TGTGCCAGCAGCCAAGGCGGGGCGGGCGAGACCCAGTACTTC.

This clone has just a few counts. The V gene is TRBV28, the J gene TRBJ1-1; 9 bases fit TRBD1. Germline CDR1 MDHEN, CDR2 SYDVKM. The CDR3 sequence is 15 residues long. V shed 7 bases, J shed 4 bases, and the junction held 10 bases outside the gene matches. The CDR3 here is CASTLATGGSTEAFF. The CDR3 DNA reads TGTGCCAGCACCTTAGCGACAGGGGGTTCCACTGAAGCTTTCTTT.

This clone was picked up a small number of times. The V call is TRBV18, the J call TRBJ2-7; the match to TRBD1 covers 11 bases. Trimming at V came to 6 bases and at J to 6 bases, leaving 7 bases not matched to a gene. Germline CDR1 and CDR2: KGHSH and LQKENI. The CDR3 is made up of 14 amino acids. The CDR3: CASSYRDRGIEQYF. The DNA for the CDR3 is TGTGCCAGCTCCTACCGGGACAGGGGGATCGAGCAGTACTTC.

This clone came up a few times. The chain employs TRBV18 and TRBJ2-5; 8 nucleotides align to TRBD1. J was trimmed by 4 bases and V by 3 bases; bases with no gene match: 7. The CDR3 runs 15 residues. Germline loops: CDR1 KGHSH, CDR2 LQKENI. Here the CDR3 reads CASSPSRQGLETQYF. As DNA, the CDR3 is TGTGCCAGCTCACCCAGTCGACAGGGGTTAGAGACCCAGTACTTC. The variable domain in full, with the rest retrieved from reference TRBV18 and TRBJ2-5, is NAGVMQNPRHLVRRRGQEARLRCSPMKGHSHVYWYRQLPEEGLKFMVYLQKENIIDESGMPKERFSAEFPKEGPSILRIQQVVRGDSAAYFCASSPSRQGLETQYFGPGTRLLVL.

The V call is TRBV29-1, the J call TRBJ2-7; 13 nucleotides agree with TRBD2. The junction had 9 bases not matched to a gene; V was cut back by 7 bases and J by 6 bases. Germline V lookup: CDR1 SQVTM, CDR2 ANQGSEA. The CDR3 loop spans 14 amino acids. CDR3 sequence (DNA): TGCAGCGCATCACTAGCGGGAGGGCCGCTCGAGCAGTACTTC. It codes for CSASLAGGPLEQYF.

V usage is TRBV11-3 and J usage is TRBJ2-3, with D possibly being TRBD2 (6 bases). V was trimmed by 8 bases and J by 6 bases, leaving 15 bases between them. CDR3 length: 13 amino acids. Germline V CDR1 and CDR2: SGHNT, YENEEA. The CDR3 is CASCREPGDTQYF. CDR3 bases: TGTGCCAGCTGCCGGGAGCCGGGGGATACGCAGTATTTT.